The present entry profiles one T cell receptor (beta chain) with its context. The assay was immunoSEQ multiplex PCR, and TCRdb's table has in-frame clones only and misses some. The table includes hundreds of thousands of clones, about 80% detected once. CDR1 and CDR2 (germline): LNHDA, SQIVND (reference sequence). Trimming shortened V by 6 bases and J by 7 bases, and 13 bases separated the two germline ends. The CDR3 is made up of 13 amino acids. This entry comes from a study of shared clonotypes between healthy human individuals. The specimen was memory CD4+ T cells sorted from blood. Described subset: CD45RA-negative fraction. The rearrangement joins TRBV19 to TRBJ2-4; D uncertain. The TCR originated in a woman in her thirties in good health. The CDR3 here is CASRPIQNNIQYF. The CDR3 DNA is TGTGCCAGTAGGCCGATACAAAATAACATTCAGTACTTC.